This T cell receptor beta chain is drawn from a study of control samples from healthy donors and cancer patients. The CDR3 covers 11 residues. Trimming removed 3 bases from V and 11 bases from J, with 10 bases in between. The germline gives CDR1 KGHDR, CDR2 SFDVKD. Within the sample, this clone is medium-sized. The data were produced by immunoSEQ multiplex PCR, yet TCRdb's version contains in-frame clones alone and is incomplete. The data show some 28,000 clones, 70% to 80% seen once. Source material: PBMCs. The clonotype comes from a man in his 60s with head and neck cancer. The rearrangement uses TRBV24-1 and TRBJ2-7; D could derive from TRBD1 or TRBD2 (5 bases each). CDR3 sequence reads: CATSDGGHEYF. CDR3 DNA sequence: TGTGCCACCAGTGATGGAGGACATGAGTACTTC.